A single sample is the source of the 9 T cell receptor beta chains below, sequenced in a study of patients and donors after allogeneic stem cell transplantation (dated by TCRdb to 2020 to 2022). The library was built by means of RT-PCR. The run used a NextSeq 550. The raw public reads went through TCRdb reprocessing: fastp at Q25, MiXCR clone calling, in-frame beta chains kept. Each CDR3 protein gets just one entry, which takes the most common genes and DNA from the rows behind it. Counted in this sample were about 200,000 distinct CDR3 sequences; 35% to 50% of them appeared once. The top ten constitute approximately 30% of the sample. The sequencing input was blood, either unsorted or a sorted T cell fraction (not recorded which). The receptors originated from a human donor who was either an allogeneic HSCT recipient or a stem cell or donor lymphocyte infusion donor (not recorded which). It is not recorded whose cells these are; they may come from a transplant donor.

This clonotype showed up just a few times. The chain couples TRBV29-1 to TRBJ1-1; tentative D call: TRBD1 (5 bases). The CDR3 consists of 13 residues. V was pared by 2 bases and J by 3 bases, with 10 bases between. CDR1 is SQVTM, CDR2 ANQGSEA, per germline. The CDR3 DNA reads TGCAGCGTTGAATCTGGGACCTACACTGAAGCTTTCTTT. Its translation: CSVESGTYTEAFF.

Regarding this clonotype: At one end the junction does not follow the germline gene, possibly because of a read error. The CDR3 DNA is TGTGCCAGCAGCTTAGCGAGCGGGAAGAGAATCTTC. Its translation: CASSLASGKRIF. This chain connects TRBV7-2 to TRBJ2-1; 7 bases are a match to TRBD2. This CDR3 has 12 amino acids. CDR1 is SGHTA and CDR2 is FQGNSA in the germline V gene. The full variable domain, completed using reference TRBV7-2 and TRBJ2-1, is GAGVSQSPSNKVTEKGKDVELRCDPISGHTALYWYRQSLGQGLEFLIYFQGNSAPDKSGLPSDRFSAERTGGSVSTLTIQRTQQEDSAVYLCASSLASGKRIFGPGTRLTVL.

In nucleotides, the CDR3 is TGTGCCATCAGTGAGACCCACAAGTGGACTGAAGCTTTCTTT. Residues: CAISETHKWTEAFF. The chain employs TRBV10-3 and TRBJ1-1; the D is unclear. The germline gives CDR1 ENHRY, CDR2 SYGVKD. The CDR3 length is 14 residues. V was pared by 2 bases and J by 5 bases, with 12 bases between.

This clonotype has a handful of counts. The genes are TRBV27 and TRBJ2-1; TRBD2 agrees at 11 bases. CDR3 size: 16 residues. Germline CDR1 reads MNHEY; CDR2 reads SMNVEV (reference sequence). With 7 bases clipped from V and 8 bases from J, the junction kept 13 bases outside the gene matches. Written as DNA, the CDR3 is TGTGCCAGCACCCTTGGGGTAGCGGGAGGGAACCATGAGCAGTTCTTC. Amino acid sequence: CASTLGVAGGNHEQFF.

The chain is built from TRBV6-5 and TRBJ2-2; 9 nucleotides agree with TRBD1. Germline V gives CDR1 MNHEY, CDR2 SVGAGI. V gave up 5 bases and J gave up 4 bases; unmatched junction bases: 2. The CDR3 length is 14 residues. CDR3 in amino acids: CASSPTGGTGELFF. CDR3 sequence (DNA): TGTGCCAGCAGTCCGACAGGGGGCACCGGGGAGCTGTTTTTT.

This clonotype was seen a handful of times. V is TRBV7-9 and J is TRBJ1-1, with D perhaps matching TRBD1 (6 bases). The CDR3 spans 13 residues. CDR1 is SEHNR, CDR2 FQNEAQ, per germline (reference sequence). V was trimmed by 5 bases and J by 6 bases, leaving 13 bases between them. CDR3: CASSPTTGPEAFF. In DNA, the CDR3 is TGTGCCAGCAGCCCGACCACAGGGCCTGAAGCTTTCTTT.

This clonotype was counted a few times. The gene calls are TRBV7-2 and TRBJ1-4; TRBD1 might be the D (6 bases). This CDR3 region has 16 residues. Trimming took 2 bases from V and 11 from J, leaving 21 bases between them. Germline V lookup: CDR1 SGHTA, CDR2 FQGNSA. CDR3 loop: CASSLNPLAGDRKLFF. The CDR3 DNA follows: TGTGCCAGCAGCTTAAACCCCTTGGCAGGGGACCGCAAACTGTTTTTT. The full variable domain, in which reference TRBV7-2 and TRBJ1-4 provide the parts outside the CDR3, is GAGVSQSPSNKVTEKGKDVELRCDPISGHTALYWYRQSLGQGLEFLIYFQGNSAPDKSGLPSDRFSAERTGGSVSTLTIQRTQQEDSAVYLCASSLNPLAGDRKLFFGSGTQLSVL.

The rearrangement links TRBV20-1 to TRBJ2-7; tentatively, D is TRBD1 (5 bases). This CDR3 has 14 residues. In germline, CDR1 is DFQATT, CDR2 SNEGSKA (reference sequence). V was pared by 6 bases and J by 3 bases, with 18 bases between. In DNA, the CDR3 is TGCAGTGCCCCGACTGACAGCCGAAACTACGAGCAGTACTTC. Its translation: CSAPTDSRNYEQYF.

This clonotype was counted only a few times. This chain links TRBV7-9 with TRBJ2-7; 14 bases map to TRBD2. The V gene end was trimmed by 5 bases and the J gene end by 3 bases; junction bases not matched to a gene: 6. The V gene's germline CDR1 is SEHNR and CDR2 FQNEAQ (reference sequence). CDR3 length: 16 residues. The CDR3 nucleotides read TGTGCCAGCAGCCCGACTAGCGGGAGGGTCTTCTACGAGCAGTACTTC. Translation gives CASSPTSGRVFYEQYF.